This T cell receptor (beta chain) was identified in a study of cytomegalovirus exposure and HLA in healthy donors. Study summary: A subsequent analysis reported that the 95 to 150 validation repertoires were produced on the same platform that had also been used for the approximately 710 first-cohort repertoires.

The CDR3 runs to 15 residues. Germline V gives CDR1 SGDLS, CDR2 YYNGEE. Deletions cut 3 bases from V and 10 bases from J, with 22 bases between. Some clones are missing from TCRdb's copy, which holds only in-frame ones; the method was immunoSEQ multiplex PCR. The data contain 50,000 to 70,000 clones, about 95% of them seen just once; the ten biggest clones take up roughly 6.3%. Sequencing used PBMCs. J is TRBJ1-2 and V is TRBV9; D gene ambiguous. The receptor was isolated from a woman between 18 and 30 years old in good health and CMV-seropositive. CDR3 nucleotide sequence: TGTGCCAGCAGCGCCAGTATGGCAGCCTTAGAGGACTACACCTTC. Translating it yields CASSASMAALEDYTF. The variable domain in full, with the rest retrieved from reference TRBV9 and TRBJ1-2, is DSGVTQTPKHLITATGQRVTLRCSPRSGDLSVYWYQQSLDQGLQFLIQYYNGEERAKGNILERFSAQQFPDLHSELNLSSLELGDSALYFCASSASMAALEDYTFGSGTRLTVV.